A selection of T cell receptor beta chains follows, all from one sample in a study of blood T cell repertoires in COVID-19. Assay used: immunoSEQ multiplex PCR; TCRdb lists only in-frame clones, some missing. The table has roughly 62,000 clones, around 87% seen once. The material sequenced was peripheral blood. The receptors derive from a human donor with acute or convalescent COVID-19. The donor label of this sample is uncertain. The CDR3 runs from the conserved cysteine through the conserved F or W.

>TRBJ2-6|TRBV19
CASTPDRLSGANVLTF
>TRBJ1-5|TRBV3-1/TRBV3-2
CASSQDSAANQPQHF
>TRBJ2-1|TRBV5-1
CASSLLAGPISYNEQFF
>TRBJ1-4|TRBV28
CASSLRDRVEKLFF
>TRBJ2-2|TRBV12-3/TRBV12-4
CASSWGDGELFF
>TRBJ2-2|TRBV18
CASSPSFRDTGELFF
>TRBJ2-1|TRBV7-2
CASSFRTSGYNEQFF
>TRBJ2-2|TRBV9
CASSPYRGLTGELFF
>TRBJ1-4|TRBV9
CASSVGQVAEKLFF
>TRBJ1-2|TRBV5-8
CASSLGQEGYGYTF
>TRBJ2-3|TRBV5-6
CASSFEQGAGTQYF
>TRBJ2-3|TRBV7-2
CASSLQLGATDTQYF
>TRBJ2-3|TRBV24-1
CATSDLELGGTDTQYF
>TRBJ1-1|TRBV15
CATSREAGWTEAFF
>TRBJ1-1|TRBV5-1
CASSRGQGTEAFF
>TRBJ2-6|TRBV2
CASRDSGANVLTF
>TRBJ1-2|TRBV6-5
CAMGRDGYTF
>TRBJ2-5|TRBV2
CASKQEIGETQYF
>TRBJ1-5|TRBV10-3
CAISPGQENQPQHF
>TRBJ1-3|TRBV3-1/TRBV3-2
CASSRGFVQITGNTIYF
>TRBJ2-1|TRBV7-3
CASSPAGTSYNEQFF
>TRBJ2-2|TRBV27
CASSLYGGQGGTGELFF
>TRBJ1-5|TRBV7-2
CASSLGTGSNQPQHF
>TRBJ1-1|TRBV5-1
CASSLTALNTEAFF
>TRBJ2-5|TRBV5-1
CASSTQDTSETQYF
>TRBJ2-1|TRBV4-1
CASSQGVEDFYNEQFF
>TRBJ1-2|TRBV13
CASSPRTGVNYGYTF
>TRBJ2-2|TRBV10-3
CAISELTSGTGELFF
>TRBJ1-2|TRBV19
CASSMPGFNYGYTF
>TRBJ1-6|TRBV16
CASSHLTSRLHF
>TRBJ1-3|TRBV5-1
CASSLGGESSGNTIYF
>TRBJ2-5|TRBV7-8
CASSLYTSTSGGETQYF
>TRBJ1-2|TRBV4-1
CASSHPNGGSYGYTF
>TRBJ1-1|TRBV2
CASKLDTEAFF
>TRBJ1-4|TRBV15
CATQRGSNEKLFF